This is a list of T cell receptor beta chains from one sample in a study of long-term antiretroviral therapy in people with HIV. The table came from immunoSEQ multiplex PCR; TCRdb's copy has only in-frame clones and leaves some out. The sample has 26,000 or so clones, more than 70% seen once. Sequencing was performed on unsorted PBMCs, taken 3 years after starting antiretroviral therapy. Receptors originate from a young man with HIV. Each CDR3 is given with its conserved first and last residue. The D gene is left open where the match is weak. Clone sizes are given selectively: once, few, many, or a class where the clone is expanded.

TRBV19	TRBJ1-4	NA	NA	CASSMGPPTNEKLFF	TGTGCCAGTAGTATGGGCCCGCCAACTAATGAAAAACTGTTTTTT
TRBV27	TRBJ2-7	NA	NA	CASSPHPRAPLYEQYF	TGTGCCAGCAGCCCTCACCCGCGGGCCCCCCTCTACGAGCAGTACTTC
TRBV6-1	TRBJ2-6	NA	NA	CASSGLTQVEPSGANVLTF	TGTGCCAGCAGTGGGCTAACACAGGTCGAGCCCTCTGGGGCCAACGTCCTGACTTTC
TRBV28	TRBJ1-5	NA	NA	CASSSLNQPQHF	TGTGCCAGCAGTTCCCTCAATCAGCCCCAGCATTTT
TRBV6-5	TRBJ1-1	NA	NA	CASSSKVDGWNTEAFF	TGTGCCAGCAGTTCCAAAGTGGACGGCTGGAACACTGAAGCTTTCTTT
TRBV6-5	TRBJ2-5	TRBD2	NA	CASSRLAGGRASQYF	TGTGCCAGCAGTCGACTAGCGGGGGGGAGGGCGTCCCAGTACTTC
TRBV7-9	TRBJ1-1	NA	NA	CASSLQFGQTEAFF	TGTGCCAGCAGCTTACAATTTGGACAGACTGAAGCTTTCTTT
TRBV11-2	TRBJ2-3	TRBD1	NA	CASRYRGRPDTQYF	TGTGCCAGCAGGTACAGGGGCCGCCCGGATACGCAGTATTTT
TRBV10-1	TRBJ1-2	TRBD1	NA	CASSEWGAGGNGYTF	TGCGCCAGCAGTGAGTGGGGGGCAGGGGGCAATGGCTACACCTTC
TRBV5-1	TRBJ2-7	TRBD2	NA	CASSRGGRDEQYF	TGCGCCAGCAGCCGGGGGGGCCGGGACGAGCAGTACTTC
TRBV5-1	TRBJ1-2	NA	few	CASSRDPNYGYTF	TGCGCCAGCAGCCGAGATCCTAACTATGGCTACACCTTC
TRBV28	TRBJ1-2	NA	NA	CASKTPGGGYGYTF	TGTGCCAGCAAAACACCCGGGGGTGGGTATGGCTACACCTTC
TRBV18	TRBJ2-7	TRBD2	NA	CASSPPGTSGAYEQYF	TGTGCCAGCTCACCACCAGGGACTAGCGGGGCCTACGAGCAGTACTTC
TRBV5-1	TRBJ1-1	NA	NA	CASSLVQGHTEAFF	TGCGCCAGCAGCTTGGTACAGGGCCACACTGAAGCTTTCTTT
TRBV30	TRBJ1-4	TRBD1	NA	CAWSSGTGGEKLFF	TGTGCCTGGTCCTCCGGGACAGGGGGCGAAAAACTGTTTTTT
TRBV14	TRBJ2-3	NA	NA	CASSQEAGSSRITDTQYF	TGTGCCAGCAGCCAAGAGGCCGGTAGTAGCCGAATCACAGATACGCAGTATTTT
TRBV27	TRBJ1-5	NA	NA	CASSTGAVGNQPQHF	TGTGCCAGCAGTACGGGTGCGGTGGGCAATCAGCCCCAGCATTTT
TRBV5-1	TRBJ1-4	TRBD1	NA	CASSWGQGSHEKLFF	TGCGCCAGCAGCTGGGGACAGGGCTCCCATGAAAAACTGTTTTTT
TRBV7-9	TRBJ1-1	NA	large	CASSLVFENTEAFF	TGTGCCAGCAGCTTAGTCTTCGAGAACACTGAAGCTTTCTTT
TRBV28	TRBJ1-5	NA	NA	CASSLSMVGFYSNQPQHF	TGTGCCAGCAGTTTATCGATGGTAGGGTTTTATAGCAATCAGCCCCAGCATTTT
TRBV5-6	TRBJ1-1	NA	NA	CASSSTGNTEAFF	TGTGCCAGCAGCTCTACAGGGAATACTGAAGCTTTCTTT
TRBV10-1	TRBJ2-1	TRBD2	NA	CASSEVRGGLFHEQFF	TGCGCCAGCAGTGAGGTCCGGGGGGGCCTGTTCCATGAGCAGTTCTTC
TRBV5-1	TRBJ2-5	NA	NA	CASTPIIGTNQETQYF	TGCGCCAGCACTCCAATAATAGGGACAAATCAAGAGACCCAGTACTTC
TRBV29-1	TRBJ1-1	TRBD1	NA	CSVGMTGGSYTEAFF	TGCAGCGTTGGCATGACAGGGGGCTCGTACACTGAAGCTTTCTTT
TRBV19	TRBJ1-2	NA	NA	CASRAGGGYTF	TGTGCCAGTAGGGCCGGGGGTGGCTACACCTTC
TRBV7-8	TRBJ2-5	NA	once	CASSLDRGGETQYF	TGTGCCAGCAGCTTAGACAGGGGAGGGGAGACCCAGTACTTC
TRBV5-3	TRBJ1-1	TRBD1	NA	CARSLYPTGRLVSTEAFF	TGTGCCAGAAGCCTGTACCCGACAGGGCGATTAGTAAGCACTGAAGCTTTCTTT
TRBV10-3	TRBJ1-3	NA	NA	CAISESGGPGPPQF	TGTGCCATCAGTGAGTCTGGAGGGCCCGGACCACCCCAGTTT
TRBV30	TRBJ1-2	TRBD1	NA	CAWSPGQGSYGYTF	TGTGCCTGGAGCCCGGGACAGGGGTCCTATGGCTACACCTTC
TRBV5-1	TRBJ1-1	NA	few	CASIRGGQAFF	TGCGCCAGCATCCGAGGGGGGCAAGCTTTCTTT
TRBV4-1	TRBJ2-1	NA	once	CASSHPSTYNEQFF	TGCGCCAGCAGCCACCCCTCTACCTACAATGAGCAGTTCTTC
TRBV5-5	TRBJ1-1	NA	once	CASSLGEWTEAFF	TGTGCCAGCAGCCTGGGGGAATGGACTGAAGCTTTCTTT
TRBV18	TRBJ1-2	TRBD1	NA	CASSPSLDRDGYTF	TGTGCCAGCTCACCATCCTTGGACAGGGACGGCTACACCTTC
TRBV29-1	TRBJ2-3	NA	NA	CSGAGRSQTSTDTQYF	TGCAGCGGCGCTGGAAGGTCCCAAACTAGCACAGATACGCAGTATTTT
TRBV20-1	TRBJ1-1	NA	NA	CSARWGPEAFF	TGCAGTGCTAGGTGGGGGCCCGAAGCTTTCTTT
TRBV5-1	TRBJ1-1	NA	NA	CASSTSLQGEDGEAFF	TGCGCCAGCAGCACGTCTTTACAGGGTGAGGACGGTGAAGCTTTCTTT
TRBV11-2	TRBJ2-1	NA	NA	CASSSDSHFSSYNEQFF	TGTGCCAGCAGCTCGGACAGTCACTTTAGCTCCTACAATGAGCAGTTCTTC
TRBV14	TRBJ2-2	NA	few	CASSQGRGSTGELFF	TGTGCCAGCAGCCAAGGCAGGGGTAGCACCGGGGAGCTGTTTTTT
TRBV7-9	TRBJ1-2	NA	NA	CASSLDRQDNYGYTF	TGTGCCAGCAGCTTAGACCGGCAGGATAACTATGGCTACACCTTC
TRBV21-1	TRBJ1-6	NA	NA	CASSKGDPQGKDSPLHF	TGTGCCAGCAGCAAAGGAGATCCACAGGGGAAGGACTCACCCCTCCACTTT
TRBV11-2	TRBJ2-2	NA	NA	CASSLETGELFF	TGTGCCAGCAGCTTAGAGACCGGGGAGCTGTTTTTT
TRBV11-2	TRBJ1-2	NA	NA	CASSHRLAGRDGYTF	TGTGCCAGCAGTCATAGGTTGGCTGGGAGAGATGGCTACACCTTC
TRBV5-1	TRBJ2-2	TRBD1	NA	CASGGQGNTGELFF	TGCGCCAGTGGGGGACAGGGGAACACCGGGGAGCTGTTTTTT
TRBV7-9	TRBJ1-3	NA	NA	CASSLRGAGNTIYF	TGTGCCAGCAGCCTAAGGGGTGCTGGAAACACCATATATTTT
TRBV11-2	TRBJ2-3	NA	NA	CASSFAPRLSTDTQYF	TGTGCCAGCAGCTTCGCGCCGCGCCTTAGCACAGATACGCAGTATTTT
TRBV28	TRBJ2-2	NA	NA	CASRRGPGELFF	TGTGCCAGCAGACGGGGTCCCGGGGAGCTGTTTTTT
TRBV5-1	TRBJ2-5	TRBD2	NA	CASSMTIGGAEETQYF	TGCGCCAGCAGCATGACCATCGGGGGGGCCGAAGAGACCCAGTACTTC
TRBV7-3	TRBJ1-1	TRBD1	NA	CASRGTANTEAFF	TGTGCCAGCAGGGGGACAGCGAACACTGAAGCTTTCTTT
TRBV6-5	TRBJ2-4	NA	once	CASRRDRYIKNIQYF	TGTGCCAGCAGACGGGACCGATATATCAAAAACATTCAGTACTTC
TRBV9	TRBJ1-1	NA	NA	CASSAPLRAEAFF	TGTGCCAGCAGCGCGCCCCTAAGGGCTGAAGCTTTCTTT
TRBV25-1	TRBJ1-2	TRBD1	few	CASETGDYGYTF	TGTGCCAGCGAAACAGGGGACTATGGCTACACCTTC
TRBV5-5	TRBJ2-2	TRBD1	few	CASSLPTGGIGTGELFF	TGTGCCAGCAGCCTACCGACAGGGGGCATCGGGACCGGGGAGCTGTTTTTT
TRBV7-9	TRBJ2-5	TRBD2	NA	CASSVLAGMETQYF	TGTGCCAGCAGCGTCCTAGCGGGGATGGAGACCCAGTACTTC
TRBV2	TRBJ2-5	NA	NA	CASIGQSLQETQYF	TGTGCCAGCATCGGACAGAGCCTCCAAGAGACCCAGTACTTC